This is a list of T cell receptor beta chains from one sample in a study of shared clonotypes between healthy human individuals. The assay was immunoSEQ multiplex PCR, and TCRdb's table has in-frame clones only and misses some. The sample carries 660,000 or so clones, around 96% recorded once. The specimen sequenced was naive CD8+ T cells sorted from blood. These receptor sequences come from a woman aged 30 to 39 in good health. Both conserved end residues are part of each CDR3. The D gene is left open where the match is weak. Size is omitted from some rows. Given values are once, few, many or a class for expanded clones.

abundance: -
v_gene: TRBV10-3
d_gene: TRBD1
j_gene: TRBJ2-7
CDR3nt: TGTGCCATCAGTGGCCTAGGGGGCAACTACGAGCAGTACTTC
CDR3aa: CAISGLGGNYEQYF

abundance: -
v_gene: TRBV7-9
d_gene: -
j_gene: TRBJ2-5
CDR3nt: TGTGCCAGCAGCTTCGGATGGACAGCTAAAGAGACCCAGTACTTC
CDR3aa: CASSFGWTAKETQYF

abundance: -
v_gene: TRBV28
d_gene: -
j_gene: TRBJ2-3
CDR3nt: TGTGCCAGCAGTTTAGGGGGACCAAGGAGGACAGATACGCAGTATTTT
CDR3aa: CASSLGGPRRTDTQYF

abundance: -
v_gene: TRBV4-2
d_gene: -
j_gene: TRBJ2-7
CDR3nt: TGTGCCAGCAGCCAACCTCACGGGACACCTTACGAGCAGTACTTC
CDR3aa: CASSQPHGTPYEQYF

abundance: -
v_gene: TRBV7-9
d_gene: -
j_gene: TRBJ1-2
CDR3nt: TGTGCCAGCAGCCGCGGCGTGACCGGGACAACCGACCATGGCTACACCTTC
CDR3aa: CASSRGVTGTTDHGYTF

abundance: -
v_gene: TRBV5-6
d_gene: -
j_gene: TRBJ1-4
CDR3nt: TGTGCCAGCAGCTCCCGGGCTCGGGAAAAACTGTTTTTT
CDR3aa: CASSSRAREKLFF

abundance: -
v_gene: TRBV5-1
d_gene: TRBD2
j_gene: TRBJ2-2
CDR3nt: TGCGCCAGCAGCTTGGCCGGGACTAGCACCACCGGGGAGCTGTTTTTT
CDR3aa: CASSLAGTSTTGELFF

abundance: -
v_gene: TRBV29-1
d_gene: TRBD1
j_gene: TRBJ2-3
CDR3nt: TGCAGCGTTGAGACAGGGGCTCCAGATACGCAGTATTTT
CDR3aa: CSVETGAPDTQYF

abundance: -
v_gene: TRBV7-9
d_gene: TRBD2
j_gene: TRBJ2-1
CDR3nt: TGTGCCAGCAGCTTAGCCGGGAGGGCCTCCTACAATGAGCAGTTCTTC
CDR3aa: CASSLAGRASYNEQFF

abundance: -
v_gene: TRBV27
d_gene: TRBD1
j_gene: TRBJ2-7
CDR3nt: TGTGCCAGCAGTTTCGGACAGGATTACGAGCAGTACTTC
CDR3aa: CASSFGQDYEQYF

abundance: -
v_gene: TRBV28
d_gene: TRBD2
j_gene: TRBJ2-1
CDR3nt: TGTGCCAGCAGTTCCCCCCTAGCGGGAGGGCTTGAGCAGTTCTTC
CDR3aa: CASSSPLAGGLEQFF

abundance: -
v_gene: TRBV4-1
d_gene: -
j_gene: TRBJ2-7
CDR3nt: TGCGCCAGCAGCCAAGATGACGGCTACGAGCAGTACTTC
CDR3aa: CASSQDDGYEQYF

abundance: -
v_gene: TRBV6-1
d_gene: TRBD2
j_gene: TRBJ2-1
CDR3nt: TGTGCCAGCAGTGAAGGGGGGGGACCCATCGGGCAGTTCTTC
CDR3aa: CASSEGGGPIGQFF

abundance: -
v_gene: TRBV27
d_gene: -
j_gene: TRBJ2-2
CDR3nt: TGTGCCAGCAGAATGGGGGGCAAAACCGGGGAGCTGTTTTTT
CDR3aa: CASRMGGKTGELFF

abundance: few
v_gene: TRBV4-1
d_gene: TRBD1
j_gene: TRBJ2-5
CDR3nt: TGCGCCAGCAGCCAATCTCCAGACAGGGGAGAGACCCAGTACTTC
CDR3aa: CASSQSPDRGETQYF

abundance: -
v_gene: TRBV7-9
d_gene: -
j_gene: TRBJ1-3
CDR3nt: TGTGCCAGCAGCCTAGCGCCGCGAAACACCATATATTTT
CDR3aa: CASSLAPRNTIYF

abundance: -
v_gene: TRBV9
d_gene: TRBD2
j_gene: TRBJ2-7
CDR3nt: TGTGCCAGCAGCCGGGGAGGGTACGAGCAGTACTTC
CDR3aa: CASSRGGYEQYF

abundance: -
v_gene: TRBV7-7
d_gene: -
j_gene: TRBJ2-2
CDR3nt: TGTGCCAGCAGCTTAGTGCCAAACACCGGGGAGCTGTTTTTT
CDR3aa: CASSLVPNTGELFF

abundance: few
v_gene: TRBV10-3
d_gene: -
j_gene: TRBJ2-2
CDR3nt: TGTGCCATCAGTGAGGGCCCTAACACCGGGGAGCTGTTTTTT
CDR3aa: CAISEGPNTGELFF

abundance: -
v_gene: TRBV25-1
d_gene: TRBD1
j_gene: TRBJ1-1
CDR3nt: TGTGCCAGCAGTGAGACGGGGACAGGGGGAGGGCCCGGGGCTTTCTTT
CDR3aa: CASSETGTGGGPGAFF

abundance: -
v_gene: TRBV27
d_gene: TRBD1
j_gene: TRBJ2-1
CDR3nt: TGTGCCAGCAGTACCGGGACAGGGGCCTACAATGAGCAGTTCTTC
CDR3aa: CASSTGTGAYNEQFF

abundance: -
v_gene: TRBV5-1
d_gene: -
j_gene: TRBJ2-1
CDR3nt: TGCGCCAGCAGCTTTTGGCTAGCGTCCGATGAGCAGTTCTTC
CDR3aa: CASSFWLASDEQFF

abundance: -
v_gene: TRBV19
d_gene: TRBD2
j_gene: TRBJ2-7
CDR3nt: TGTGCCAGTAGTATAGATCGGGAGGCCACTACCTACGAGCAGTACTTC
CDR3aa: CASSIDREATTYEQYF

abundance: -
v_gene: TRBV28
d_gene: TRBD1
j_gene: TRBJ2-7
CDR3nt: TGTGCCAGCAGTTTACTCCCGGGACAGGGTGTCTACGAGCAGTACTTC
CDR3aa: CASSLLPGQGVYEQYF

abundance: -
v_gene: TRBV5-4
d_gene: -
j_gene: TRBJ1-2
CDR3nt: TGTGCCAGCAGCTTGCTACCGATCTATGGCTACACCTTC
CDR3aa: CASSLLPIYGYTF

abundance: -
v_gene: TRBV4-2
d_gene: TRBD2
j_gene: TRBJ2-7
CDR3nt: TGTGCCAGCAGCCAAGATTTTGGAGCGGGAGCCTACGACGAGCAGTACTTC
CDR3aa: CASSQDFGAGAYDEQYF

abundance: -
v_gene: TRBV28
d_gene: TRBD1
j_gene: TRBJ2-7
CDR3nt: TGTGCCAGCTACCCACGGGACAGGGGGTTCGAGCAGTACTTC
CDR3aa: CASYPRDRGFEQYF

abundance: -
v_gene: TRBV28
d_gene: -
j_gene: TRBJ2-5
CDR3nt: TGTGCCAGCAGTCACGTAGTGGGGCAAGAGACCCAGTACTTC
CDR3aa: CASSHVVGQETQYF

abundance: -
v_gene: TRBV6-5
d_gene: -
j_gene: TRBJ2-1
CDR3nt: TGTGCCAGCAGTCACGGGGGAATCTACAATGAGCAGTTCTTC
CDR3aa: CASSHGGIYNEQFF

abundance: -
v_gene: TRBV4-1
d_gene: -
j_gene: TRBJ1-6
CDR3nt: TGCGCCAGCAGCCACATCAATTCACCCCTCCACTTT
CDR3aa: CASSHINSPLHF

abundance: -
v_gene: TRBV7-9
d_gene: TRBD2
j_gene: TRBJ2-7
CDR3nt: TGTGCCAGCAGCTTAGGTTCTAGCGGGAATCAAAGATACGAGCAGTACTTC
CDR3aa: CASSLGSSGNQRYEQYF

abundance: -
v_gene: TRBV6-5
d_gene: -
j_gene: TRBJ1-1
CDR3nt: TGTGCCAGCAGTTGGGGGGGGCAGGGGAACACTGAAGCTTTCTTT
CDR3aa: CASSWGGQGNTEAFF

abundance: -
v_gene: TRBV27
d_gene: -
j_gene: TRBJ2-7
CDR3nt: TGTGCCAGCAGTCATTGGCCACCTCGTCAACTATACGAGCAGTACTTC
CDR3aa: CASSHWPPRQLYEQYF

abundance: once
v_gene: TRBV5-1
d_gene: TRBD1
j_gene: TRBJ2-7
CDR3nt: TGCGCCAGCAGCTTGGCCGGACAGGGGTACGAGCAGTACTTC
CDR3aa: CASSLAGQGYEQYF

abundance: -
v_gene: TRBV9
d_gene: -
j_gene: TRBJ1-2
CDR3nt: TGTGCCAGCAGGGAACAAAGTGGCTACACCTTC
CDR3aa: CASREQSGYTF

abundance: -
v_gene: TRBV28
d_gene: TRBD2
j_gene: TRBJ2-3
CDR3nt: TGTGCCAGCAGTTTATGGGGACTAGCGGGAGGGTCTGCTACAGATACGCAGTATTTT
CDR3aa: CASSLWGLAGGSATDTQYF

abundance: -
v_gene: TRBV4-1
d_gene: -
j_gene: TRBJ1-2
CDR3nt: TGCGCCAGCAGCCCCAACGAGGGGCTCGACTATGGCTACACCTTC
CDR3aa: CASSPNEGLDYGYTF

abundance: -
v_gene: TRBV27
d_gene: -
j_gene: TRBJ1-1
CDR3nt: TGTGCCAGCAGATACCGGGGGACGAACACTGAAGCTTTCTTT
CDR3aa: CASRYRGTNTEAFF

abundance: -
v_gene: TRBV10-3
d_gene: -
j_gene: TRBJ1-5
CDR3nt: TGTGCCATCAGGCCCAAGTTAAATCAGCCCCAGCATTTT
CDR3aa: CAIRPKLNQPQHF

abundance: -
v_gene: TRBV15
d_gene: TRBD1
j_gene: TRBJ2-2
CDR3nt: TGTGCCACCAGCAGAGTACCGGGACAGGGGATGTTCGGGGAGCTGTTTTTT
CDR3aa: CATSRVPGQGMFGELFF

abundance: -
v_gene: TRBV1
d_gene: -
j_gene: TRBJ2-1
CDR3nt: TGCACCAGCAGCCAACTTTCCGGGACTAGCGGGAGGGCCGGGGCTTACAATGAGCAGTTCTTC
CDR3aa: CTSSQLSGTSGRAGAYNEQFF

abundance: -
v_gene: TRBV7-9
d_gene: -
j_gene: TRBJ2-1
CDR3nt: TGTGCCAGCAGCTTAATAGGATCTTCCTACAATGAGCAGTTCTTC
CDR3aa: CASSLIGSSYNEQFF

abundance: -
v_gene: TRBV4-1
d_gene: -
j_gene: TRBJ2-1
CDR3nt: TGCGCCAGCAGCCATCTACCCCTGCCTAGCGCCTACAATGAGCAGTTCTTC
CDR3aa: CASSHLPLPSAYNEQFF

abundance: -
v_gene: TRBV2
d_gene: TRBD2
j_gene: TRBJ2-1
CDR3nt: TGTGCCAGCAGAGATCCGGGACTAGCGGAGGACAATGAGCAGTTCTTC
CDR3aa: CASRDPGLAEDNEQFF

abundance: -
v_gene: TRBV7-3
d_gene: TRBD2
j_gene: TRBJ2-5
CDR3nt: TGTGCCAGCAGCTTAGTTCCGGGACTAGCGGGAACAGAGACCCAGTACTTC
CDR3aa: CASSLVPGLAGTETQYF

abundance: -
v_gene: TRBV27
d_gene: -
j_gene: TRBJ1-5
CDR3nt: TGTGCCAGCAGTTTAGGGGGGGCGGGTCAGCCCCAGCATTTT
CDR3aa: CASSLGGAGQPQHF

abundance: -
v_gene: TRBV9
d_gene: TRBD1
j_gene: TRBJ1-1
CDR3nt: TGTGCCAGCAGCGCTGGGACAGGAAGGGAAGCTTTCTTT
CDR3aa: CASSAGTGREAFF

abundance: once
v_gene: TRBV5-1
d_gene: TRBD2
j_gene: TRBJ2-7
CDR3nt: TGCGCCAGCAGCCTGACTAGCGGGACCTACGAGCAGTACTTC
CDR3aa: CASSLTSGTYEQYF

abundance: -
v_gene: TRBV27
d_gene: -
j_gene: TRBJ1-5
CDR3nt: TGTGCCAGCAGCCTAGGTCCAGGGTTGGGCCAGCCCCAGCATTTT
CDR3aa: CASSLGPGLGQPQHF

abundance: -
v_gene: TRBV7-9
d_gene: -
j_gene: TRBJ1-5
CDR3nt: TGTGCCAGCAGTCCACAGGGAGTTAACCAGCCCCAGCATTTT
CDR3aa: CASSPQGVNQPQHF

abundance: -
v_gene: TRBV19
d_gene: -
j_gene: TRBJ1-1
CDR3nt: TGTGCCAGTAGTCCAGGGACACTGGGAACTGAAGCTTTCTTT
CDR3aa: CASSPGTLGTEAFF

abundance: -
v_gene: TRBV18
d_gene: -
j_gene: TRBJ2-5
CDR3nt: TGTGCCAGCTCACCTGGCAAATCTATAGGCGAGACCCAGTACTTC
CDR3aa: CASSPGKSIGETQYF

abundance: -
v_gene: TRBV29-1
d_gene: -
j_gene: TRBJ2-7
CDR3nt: TGCAGCGTTGTGTGGCAGGGTGGAATCTACGAGCAGTACTTC
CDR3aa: CSVVWQGGIYEQYF